The next 21 T cell receptor beta chains were all read from a single sample in a study of shared clonotypes between healthy human individuals. Only in-frame clones appear in the TCRdb table, and some are missing; sequencing was by immunoSEQ multiplex PCR. The data show 400,000 to 500,000 clones, roughly 85% seen once. The sequenced sample consisted of PBMCs. The receptors were gathered from a woman aged 40 to 50 in good health. Some clones in this sample may be carry-over from other donors' samples.

The J gene is TRBJ1-2, the V gene TRBV7-8; D may be TRBD1 (5 bases). Trimming removed 1 base at V and 7 bases at J, with 22 bases between. Germline V gene sequence: CDR1 SGHVS, CDR2 FQNEAQ. CDR3 size: 17 residues. The CDR3 sequence is CASSLDKAGSRDLGYTF. CDR3 in DNA: TGTGCCAGCAGCTTAGATAAGGCCGGAAGCAGGGATCTTGGCTACACCTTC.

The V and J genes are TRBV25-1 and TRBJ2-1; possibly TRBD1 for D (5 bases). This CDR3 is built from 16 residues. The germline V gene encodes CDR1 MGHDK and CDR2 SYGVNS. V was pared by 0 bases and J by 1 base, with 10 bases between. In DNA form, the CDR3 reads TGTGCCAGCAGTGAATATGCAGGGTCGTCCTACAATGAGCAGTTCTTC. Translating gives CASSEYAGSSYNEQFF.

CDR3 nucleotides: TGCGCCAGCAGCCCGGGGACGCATGCGGATGGCTACACCTTC. Translated, it gives CASSPGTHADGYTF. This sequence joins TRBV4-3 and TRBJ1-2, with D possibly being TRBD1 (5 bases). CDR1 is LGHNA and CDR2 is YSLEER in the germline V gene. V was shortened by 4 bases and J by 6 bases, with 15 bases between the two germline ends. The CDR3 runs to 14 residues.

This clone has just one count. The V gene is TRBV10-2, the J gene TRBJ2-1; 10 positions agree with TRBD2. CDR3 length equals 15 residues. J lost 4 bases, V lost 0 bases, and 0 bases had no gene match. CDR1 is WSHSY, CDR2 SAAADI, per germline. CDR3 protein: CASSESGLAYNEQFF. CDR3 in DNA: TGCGCCAGCAGTGAGTCGGGACTAGCGTACAATGAGCAGTTCTTC.

The V and J genes are TRBV19 and TRBJ2-7, with D possibly TRBD2 on 5 matching bases. The CDR3 extends over 14 amino acids. Germline V CDR1 and CDR2: LNHDA, SQIVND (reference sequence). Trimming removed 5 bases at V and 0 bases at J, with 11 bases between. The CDR3 DNA reads TGTGCCAGTAGTGTTCGGGGAAGCTCCTACGAGCAGTACTTC. Translation gives CASSVRGSSYEQYF.

CDR3 nucleotides: TGTGCCAGCAGTAACGGACAGGGTCGAGGGGAGACCCAGTACTTC. It encodes CASSNGQGRGETQYF. This chain uses TRBV6-5 with TRBJ2-5; 8 nucleotides match TRBD1. The V gene end was trimmed by 5 bases and the J gene end by 5 bases; junction bases not matched to a gene: 10. The CDR3 totals 15 residues. CDR1 and CDR2 (germline): MNHEY, SVGAGI.

This chain links TRBV9 with TRBJ1-1, with D maybe TRBD1 (5 bases). Germline lookup yields CDR1 SGDLS and CDR2 YYNGEE. Trimming pared 3 bases from V and 4 bases from J, leaving 25 bases between. The CDR3 runs to 18 residues. The CDR3 region has the DNA TGTGCCAGCAGCGGATATCAAGTGGCAGGGTCCGGGGGCACTGAAGCTTTCTTT. It specifies CASSGYQVAGSGGTEAFF.

CDR3 sequence reads: CASSSLLARNTGELFF. CDR3 DNA sequence: TGTGCCAGCAGCTCTTTACTAGCGAGAAACACCGGGGAGCTGTTTTTT. The V and J genes are TRBV13 and TRBJ2-2; 7 bases map to TRBD2. CDR3 length: 16 residues. The junction had 7 bases not matched to a gene; V was cut back by 4 bases and J by 2 bases. The germline gives CDR1 PRHDT, CDR2 FYEKMQ (reference sequence). Complete variable domain (other parts from reference TRBV13 and TRBJ2-2): AAGVIQSPRHLIKEKRETATLKCYPIPRHDTVYWYQQGPGQDPQFLISFYEKMQSDKGSIPDRFSAQQFSDYHSELNMSSLELGDSALYFCASSSLLARNTGELFFGEGSRLTVL.

The chain's CDR3 is CASRHDRLGNQPQHF. DNA of the CDR3: TGTGCCAGCAGACACGACAGATTGGGCAATCAGCCCCAGCATTTT. The V and J genes are TRBV28 and TRBJ1-5; D perhaps matches TRBD1 (5 bases). V was shortened by 6 bases and J by 2 bases, with 14 bases between the two germline ends. This CDR3 has 15 residues. Germline V gene sequence: CDR1 MDHEN, CDR2 SYDVKM.

This clone was picked up one time. The chain employs TRBV28 and TRBJ2-7, with 9 bases matching TRBD1. This CDR3 contains 15 residues. V lost 7 bases, J lost 4 bases, and 11 bases stayed unmatched. Germline assignment: CDR1 MDHEN and CDR2 SYDVKM. The CDR3 DNA reads as TGTGCCAGCAACACCTTAACAGGGGGCGGGTACGAGCAGTACTTC. Translated: CASNTLTGGGYEQYF.

The gene calls are TRBV5-1 and TRBJ1-1, with D hard to call. V lost 4 bases, J lost 3 bases, and 13 bases lay in between. Germline V gene lookup returns CDR1 SGHRS and CDR2 YFSETQ. This CDR3 is built from 14 residues. The chain's CDR3 is CASSLRGTYTEAFF. The CDR3 nucleotides are TGCGCCAGCAGCCTTCGGGGAACATACACTGAAGCTTTCTTT.

In this sample, this clone turned up many times. The genes are TRBV5-6 and TRBJ1-2, with a weak D call TRBD1 (5 bases). Germline CDR1 is SGHDT and CDR2 is YYEEEE. This CDR3 comprises 15 residues. V lost 0 bases to trimming and J lost 3 bases, with 12 bases between them. The CDR3 protein is CASSLADSYHYGYTF. The CDR3 DNA reads TGTGCCAGCAGCTTGGCCGACAGTTACCACTATGGCTACACCTTC.

This chain uses TRBV18 with TRBJ1-6; D is unresolved. The CDR3 consists of 13 residues. Trimming took 0 bases from V and 6 from J, leaving 3 bases between them. Germline-derived CDR1 and CDR2 are KGHSH and LQKENI. The CDR3 DNA follows: TGTGCCAGCTCACCACCTTTTAATTCACCCCTCCACTTT. This sequence encodes CASSPPFNSPLHF. The full variable domain, in which reference TRBV18 and TRBJ1-6 provide the parts outside the CDR3, is NAGVMQNPRHLVRRRGQEARLRCSPMKGHSHVYWYRQLPEEGLKFMVYLQKENIIDESGMPKERFSAEFPKEGPSILRIQQVVRGDSAAYFCASSPPFNSPLHFGNGTRLTVT.

CDR3 loop: CASNGGRNYNEQFF. The CDR3, as DNA: TGTGCCAGTAATGGGGGCAGAAACTACAATGAGCAGTTCTTC. This rearrangement joins TRBV19 to TRBJ2-1; maybe TRBD1 (6 bases). Germline V gene lookup returns CDR1 LNHDA and CDR2 SQIVND (reference sequence). Trimming removed 7 bases from V and 3 bases from J, with 13 bases in between. CDR3 length equals 14 residues.

V and J are TRBV7-3 and TRBJ2-1; 8 bases are a match to TRBD1. Germline-derived CDR1 and CDR2 are SGHTA and FQGTGA. J gave up 4 bases and V 6 bases, and 8 bases lay outside the gene matches. The CDR3 runs 15 residues. The CDR3 bases are TGTGCCAGCAGAGCGACAGGGGCCCTTTACAATGAGCAGTTCTTC. This encodes CASRATGALYNEQFF.

V gene TRBV5-1 combines with J gene TRBJ2-2, with TRBD2 as a possible D gene (5 bases). Trimming cost V 3 bases and J 0 bases, with 12 bases left between them. This CDR3 region has 16 residues. CDR1 SGHRS and CDR2 YFSETQ come from the germline V gene. This CDR3 reads CASSSVAPTNTGELFF. CDR3 coding DNA: TGCGCCAGCAGCTCGGTAGCGCCCACGAACACCGGGGAGCTGTTTTTT.

A note on this clone: This likely reflects a read error, since a far larger clone is one base away. The chain joins TRBV11-1 to TRBJ1-1; D gene unclear. V was trimmed by 1 base and J by 0 bases, leaving 3 bases between them. The length of the CDR3 is 13 residues. Germline V gives CDR1 SGHAT, CDR2 FQDESV (reference sequence). Here the CDR3 reads CASSLEMNTEAFF. The CDR3 nucleotides are TGTGCCAGCAGCTTAGAGATGAACACTGAAGCTTTCTTT.

The V gene is TRBV14, the J gene TRBJ2-5; D gene uncertain. The germline gives CDR1 SGHDN, CDR2 FVKESK. The CDR3 sequence is 15 residues long. V dropped 0 bases and J dropped 5 bases, with 13 bases sitting between them. The CDR3: CASSQDRGFWETQYF. Written as DNA, the CDR3 is TGTGCCAGCAGCCAAGATCGAGGTTTCTGGGAGACCCAGTACTTC.

This clone was recorded once. The chain links TRBV4-3 to TRBJ2-7; D ambiguous. The germline CDR1 and CDR2 sequences are LGHNA and YSLEER. Between the trimmed V and J ends, which lost 0 bases and 0 bases, there was a span of 15 bases. The length of the CDR3 is 17 residues. CDR3 DNA sequence: TGCGCCAGCAGCCAAGATCGGAAGGCCTTAGACTCCTACGAGCAGTACTTC. This encodes CASSQDRKALDSYEQYF.

The chain links TRBV18 to TRBJ2-2, with D maybe TRBD1 (6 bases). CDR1 is KGHSH and CDR2 is LQKENI in the germline V gene. This CDR3 region has 16 residues. V lost 1 base and J 2 bases, leaving 11 bases between the germline ends. DNA for the CDR3: TGTGCCAGCTCACCACTAGGACAGCCCAACACCGGGGAGCTGTTTTTT. Amino acid sequence: CASSPLGQPNTGELFF.

The chain employs TRBV23-1 and TRBJ1-5; D ambiguous. TRBV23-1 belongs to the ORF category, with a function that is uncertain. The CDR3 totals 17 residues. The germline V and J ends were trimmed by 4 bases and 0 bases, with 16 bases remaining between them. CDR3 bases: TGCGCCAGCAGTCGCGGTGCAGGAGCGAGTAGCAATCAGCCCCAGCATTTT. Translated, it gives CASSRGAGASSNQPQHF.